Below, 30 T cell receptor beta chains from the same sample are listed, as sequenced in a study of vaccination and CD4 T cells after COVID-19. For these receptors, no antigen is known. Specified treatment: approximately nine-day PBMC culture with coronavirus spike peptide pools or control peptides (ViraFEST assay). The Oncomine TCR Beta short-read assay was applied to DNA of cultured CD4+ T cells. TCRdb reprocessed the PCR reads with MiXCR, giving one entry per CDR3 protein. The sample shows fewer than 15,000 distinct CDR3 sequences, approximately 55% of them seen only once. The sample consisted of CD4+ T cells from blood, cultured in vitro, taken before SARS-CoV-2 vaccination. The receptor set was obtained from a human donor who had recovered from COVID-19.

The CDR3 region has the DNA TGTGCCAGCAGGCCCCTACAGGGTAACACTGAAGCTTTCTTT. Translated, it gives CASRPLQGNTEAFF. This chain connects TRBV28 to TRBJ1-1, with D possibly TRBD1 on 6 matching bases. The CDR3 length is 14 residues. CDR1 and CDR2 (germline): MDHEN, SYDVKM. Trimming took 6 bases from V and 2 from J, leaving 13 bases between them.

The chain uses TRBV6-1 and TRBJ1-6; possibly TRBD1 for D (6 bases). The CDR3 contains 17 residues. The V end lost 7 bases, the J end lost 0 bases, and 16 bases lay between the germline ends. Per germline, CDR1 MNHNS and CDR2 SASEGT. The DNA of the CDR3 is TGTGCCAGCACCATTACAGGGAGGGGCTCCTATAATTCACCCCTCCACTTT. Residues: CASTITGRGSYNSPLHF.

The table lists this clonotype with a few counts. The CDR3 here is CATSTGTNTEAFF. CDR3 sequence (DNA): TGTGCCACCAGTACAGGAACTAACACTGAAGCTTTCTTT. The chain links TRBV24-1 to TRBJ1-1; TRBD1 might be the D (5 bases). The CDR3 loop spans 13 amino acids. Germline CDR1 and CDR2: KGHDR and SFDVKD. V lost 6 bases and J lost 2, with 9 bases in between.

This clonotype was detected a few times. The genes are TRBV20-1 and TRBJ2-5; the D gene is possibly TRBD1 (6 bases). The CDR3 is 16 residues long. CDR1 is DFQATT, CDR2 SNEGSKA, per germline (reference sequence). Trimming pared 2 bases from V and 0 bases from J, leaving 16 bases between. In DNA form, the CDR3 reads TGCAGTGCTAGACCGGACAGAAGGGTGGACCAAGAGACCCAGTACTTC. This translates into CSARPDRRVDQETQYF.

This clonotype was seen only a few times. The chain joins TRBV15 to TRBJ1-1; the D gene is possibly TRBD1 (5 bases). This CDR3 comprises 16 residues. Between the trimmed V and J ends, which lost 3 bases and 3 bases, there was a span of 17 bases. Germline-derived CDR1 and CDR2 are LNHNV and YYDKDF (reference sequence). The CDR3 nucleotides are TGTGCCACCAGCAGGGGATTTAACCTGGGGGACACTGAAGCTTTCTTT. It yields the protein CATSRGFNLGDTEAFF.

This clonotype occurred a few times. The V and J genes are TRBV6-2 or TRBV6-3 and TRBJ2-7; weak D call: TRBD2 (6 bases). Germline CDR1 and CDR2: MNHEY and SVGEGT. This CDR3 is built from 15 residues. V was trimmed by 7 bases and J by 1 base, leaving 17 bases between them. In DNA, the CDR3 is TGTGCCAGCACGACTAGGGGACTGTTATCCTACGAGCAGTACTTC. Encoded protein: CASTTRGLLSYEQYF.

This clonotype was detected a few times. V gene TRBV7-6 combines with J gene TRBJ1-2; no clear D. CDR1 and CDR2 (germline): SGHVS, FNYEAQ. CDR3 length: 13 amino acids. Trimming stripped 2 bases from V and 4 bases from J, with 8 bases between. The CDR3 loop reads CASSLSHSYGYTF. The CDR3 DNA reads TGTGCCAGCAGCTTATCTCACTCCTATGGCTACACCTTC.

Notes on this clonotype: One end of the junction varies from germline; a read error may be responsible. The V call is TRBV7-9, the J call TRBJ1-2; possible D gene TRBD1, 6 bases. This CDR3 has 12 residues. Germline-derived CDR1 and CDR2 are SEHNR and FQNEAQ (reference sequence). The CDR3 protein is CASSLRTVPHLF. The CDR3 coding sequence is TGTGCCAGCAGCCTAAGGACAGTTCCTCATTTGTTC.

This clonotype was detected a few times. This chain's CDR3 is CASSFTGGVGSPLHF. CDR3 nucleotide sequence: TGTGCCAGCAGCTTTACAGGTGGGGTCGGTTCACCCCTCCACTTT. The chain has TRBV11-3 and TRBJ1-6, with D perhaps matching TRBD1 (5 bases). Germline lookup yields CDR1 SGHNT and CDR2 YENEEA. The CDR3 extends over 15 amino acids. Trimming took off 3 bases at V and 9 bases at J, with 15 bases between the two ends.

The J gene is TRBJ1-2, the V gene TRBV7-9; D remains ambiguous. Trimming left V 4 bases short and J 4 bases short, with 10 bases between. Germline lookup yields CDR1 SEHNR and CDR2 FQNEAQ (reference sequence). The CDR3 sequence is 13 residues long. The CDR3 is CASSSTSVYGYTF. The CDR3 bases are TGTGCCAGCAGCTCTACTTCCGTCTATGGCTACACCTTC.

The chain carries TRBV6-2 or TRBV6-3 and TRBJ1-1; no clear D gene. The CDR3 runs to 14 residues. Looked up from germline, CDR1 is MNHEY and CDR2 is SVGEGT. V dropped 0 bases and J dropped 4 bases, with 9 bases sitting between them. The DNA for the CDR3 is TGTGCCAGCAGTTACTCGATCTTAGGCACTGAAGCTTTCTTT. This gives the protein CASSYSILGTEAFF.

Concerning this clonotype: Compared with germline, one end of the junction differs, possibly owing to a read error. The gene calls are TRBV6-2 or TRBV6-3 and TRBJ1-2; no definite D call. Germline values: CDR1 MNHEY, CDR2 SVGEGT. This CDR3 is 13 amino acids long. In DNA form, the CDR3 reads TGTGCCAGCAGTTACTACGGCAACTATGGCTACTCCTTC. Amino acids: CASSYYGNYGYSF.

The chain combines TRBV2 with TRBJ2-3; the D gene is possibly TRBD2 (7 bases). V was shortened by 4 bases and J by 1 base, with 12 bases between the two germline ends. The CDR3 totals 15 residues. From germline, CDR1 is SNHLY and CDR2 FYNNEI. The CDR3 region has the DNA TGTGCCAGCAGTGTTTTGGGGGGGCGCACAGATACGCAGTATTTT. This translates into CASSVLGGRTDTQYF.

Remarks on this clonotype: A read error may produce the germline difference seen at one junction end. This chain links TRBV15 with TRBJ2-6, with D possibly being TRBD1 (5 bases). CDR1 and CDR2 (germline): LNHNV, YYDKDF (reference sequence). This CDR3 is 17 amino acids long. The CDR3 nucleotides are TGTGCCACCAGCAGAGATATGGGGCGCTCTGGGGCCAGCGTCCTGACTTTC. Translation gives CATSRDMGRSGASVLTF.

The chain links TRBV19 to TRBJ1-1, with D tentatively TRBD1 (5 bases). The CDR3 is made up of 14 amino acids. The germline V gene has CDR1 LNHDA and CDR2 SQIVND (reference sequence). Trimming took 2 bases from V and 4 from J, leaving 11 bases between them. The CDR3 is CASSIRLGGTEAFF. CDR3 DNA sequence: TGTGCCAGTAGTATACGGCTGGGGGGCACTGAAGCTTTCTTT.

The chain has TRBV19 and TRBJ2-1, with 10 bases that match TRBD2. The CDR3 consists of 16 residues. CDR1 LNHDA and CDR2 SQIVND come from the germline V gene (reference sequence). The V and J ends lost 5 bases and 5 bases, in that order; junction bases with no gene match: 9. CDR3 sequence (DNA): TGTGCCAGTAGTTGGTCTAGCGGGAGTGTGGACAATGAGCAGTTCTTC. It translates to CASSWSSGSVDNEQFF.

V gene TRBV5-6 combines with J gene TRBJ1-5; D may be TRBD1 (5 bases). The CDR3 length is 14 residues. Per germline, CDR1 SGHDT and CDR2 YYEEEE. V was shortened by 2 bases and J by 5 bases, with 11 bases between the two germline ends. CDR3 in DNA: TGTGCCAGCAGCTTACGAGGGGACTATCAGCCCCAGCATTTT. Translated, it gives CASSLRGDYQPQHF.

Notes on this clonotype: Here the CDR3 omits its conserved ending phenylalanine or tryptophan, so a read error is the likely source. The gene calls are TRBV2 and TRBJ2-7; D not resolved. The V gene lost 3 bases and the J gene lost 3 bases, with 9 bases spanning the gap. Germline CDR1 reads SNHLY; CDR2 reads FYNNEI. CDR3 length: 13 amino acids. CDR3 loop: CASSDNIIYEQYY. The CDR3 DNA is TGTGCCAGCAGTGACAACATTATCTACGAGCAGTACTAC.

The rearrangement uses TRBV11-2 and TRBJ2-7; 11 bases are shared with TRBD2. The CDR3 totals 13 residues. V shed 1 base, J shed 10 bases, and the junction held 3 bases outside the gene matches. Germline CDR1 and CDR2: SGHAT and FQNNGV. The CDR3 sequence: CASSLVLAGGQYF. The CDR3 DNA reads TGTGCCAGCAGCTTAGTGCTAGCGGGAGGACAGTACTTC.

This chain links TRBV18 with TRBJ1-6, with D perhaps matching TRBD1 (6 bases). Per the germline V gene, CDR1 is KGHSH and CDR2 is LQKENI. This CDR3 is 15 amino acids long. V shed 6 bases and J shed 7 bases, with 16 bases lying between them. The CDR3 protein is CASSLGTGRNSPLHF. The CDR3 DNA follows: TGTGCCAGCTCCCTGGGAACAGGGCGGAATTCACCCCTCCACTTT.

V usage is TRBV12-5 and J usage is TRBJ1-1; D is undetermined. The V gene's germline CDR1 is LGHNT and CDR2 FRNRAP. This CDR3 region has 13 residues. V was trimmed by 2 bases and J by 1 base, leaving 5 bases between them. This CDR3 reads CASGLRENTEAFF. In DNA form, the CDR3 reads TGTGCTAGTGGTTTGCGGGAGAACACTGAAGCTTTCTTT.

The CDR3 DNA reads TGTGCCAGAAGACTAGCGGGGCCTTGGGAGCAGTACTTC. Encoded protein: CARRLAGPWEQYF. The V gene is TRBV19, the J gene TRBJ2-7; 11 nucleotides line up with TRBD2. The germline V gene encodes CDR1 LNHDA and CDR2 SQIVND (reference sequence). The trim removed 9 bases at V and 7 bases at J, leaving 8 bases unmatched. The CDR3 is 13 amino acids. Full variable domain (outside the CDR3, taken from reference TRBV19 and TRBJ2-7): DGGITQSPKYLFRKEGQNVTLSCEQNLNHDAMYWYRQDPGQGLRLIYYSQIVNDFQKGDIAEGYSVSREKKESFPLTVTSAQKNPTAFYLCARRLAGPWEQYFGPGTRLTVT.

A few counts support this clonotype. CDR3 sequence (DNA): TGCAGTGCTAGAGCCACCGGGACAGTGTTCGTTCAGCCCCAGCATTTT. Translation gives CSARATGTVFVQPQHF. This chain joins TRBV20-1 and TRBJ1-5; 7 nucleotides match TRBD1. V gave up 1 base and J gave up 6 bases; unmatched junction bases: 12. Germline CDR1 DFQATT, CDR2 SNEGSKA (reference sequence). This CDR3 is 16 amino acids long.

The J gene is TRBJ2-3, the V gene TRBV7-8; D may be TRBD2 (5 bases). Germline CDR1 is SGHVS and CDR2 is FQNEAQ. The CDR3 contains 15 residues. V lost 2 bases to trimming and J lost 0 bases, with 9 bases between them. As DNA, the CDR3 is TGTGCCAGCAGCTTAACCGGGGAAAGCACAGATACGCAGTATTTT. This translates into CASSLTGESTDTQYF.

This clonotype showed up just a few times. This chain uses TRBV7-2 with TRBJ2-5, with TRBD2 matching 11 bases. The V gene's germline CDR1 is SGHTA and CDR2 FQGNSA. The CDR3 consists of 15 residues. V lost 3 bases to trimming and J lost 5 bases; unmatched junction nucleotides: 5. CDR3 amino acids: CASSLWTSGWETQYF. The DNA for the CDR3 is TGTGCCAGCAGCTTGTGGACTAGCGGGTGGGAGACCCAGTACTTC.

This clonotype has just a few counts. Germline and junction disagree at one end, which may indicate a read error. The rearrangement uses TRBV10-3 and TRBJ2-7; D remains unclear. This CDR3 is built from 13 residues. Germline values: CDR1 ENHRY, CDR2 SYGVKD. The CDR3 DNA reads TGTGCCACCAGTCCCCGAGCACCCTACGAGCAGTACTTC. This translates into CATSPRAPYEQYF.

This clonotype was observed a few times. This chain connects TRBV20-1 to TRBJ1-5; maybe TRBD1 (5 bases). Germline values: CDR1 DFQATT, CDR2 SNEGSKA (reference sequence). V was shortened by 0 bases and J by 6 bases, with 12 bases between the two germline ends. The CDR3 is made up of 14 amino acids. CDR3 sequence: CSARDKGLTQPQHF. The CDR3 bases are TGCAGTGCTAGAGATAAGGGGCTAACTCAGCCCCAGCATTTT.

The rearrangement uses TRBV7-9 and TRBJ1-6; D is possibly TRBD1 (5 bases). This CDR3 has 14 amino acids. V was clipped by 5 bases and J by 10 bases, with 15 bases between them. Germline V CDR1 and CDR2: SEHNR, FQNEAQ (reference sequence). The CDR3 reads CASSSPGGDSPLHF. The DNA of the CDR3 is TGTGCCAGCAGCAGCCCTGGGGGGGACTCACCCCTCCACTTT.

A few counts support this clonotype. The chain employs TRBV6-2 or TRBV6-3 and TRBJ1-1; TRBD1 matches 9 bases. Germline lookup yields CDR1 MNHEY and CDR2 SVGEGT. Germline trimming cut 7 bases from V and 5 bases from J; bases unmatched to any gene: 8. CDR3 size: 14 residues. In DNA, the CDR3 is TGTGCCAGCAAAATTACAGGGGGCCGGACTGAAGCTTTCTTT. As protein: CASKITGGRTEAFF.

This chain joins TRBV19 and TRBJ1-1; no clear D. Germline assignment: CDR1 LNHDA and CDR2 SQIVND (reference sequence). The germline V and J ends were trimmed by 6 bases and 3 bases, with 11 bases remaining between them. CDR3 length equals 13 residues. CDR3 DNA sequence: TGTGCCAGTAGCCATACACGGGACACTGAAGCTTTCTTT. It is translated as CASSHTRDTEAFF.